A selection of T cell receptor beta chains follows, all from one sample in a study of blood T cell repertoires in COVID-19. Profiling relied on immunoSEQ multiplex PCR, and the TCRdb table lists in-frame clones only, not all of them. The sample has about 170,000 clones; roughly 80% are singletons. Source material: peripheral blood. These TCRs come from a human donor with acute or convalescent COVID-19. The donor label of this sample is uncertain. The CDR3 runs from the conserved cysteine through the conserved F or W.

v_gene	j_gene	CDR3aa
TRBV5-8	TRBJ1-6	CASSPRTANSPLHF
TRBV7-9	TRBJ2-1	CASSLAGLHNEQFF
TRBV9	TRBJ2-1	CASSVGGDSHEQFF
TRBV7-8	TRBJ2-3	CASSLFGRGVADTQYF
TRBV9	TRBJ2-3	CASSVKTSGGAWDTQYF
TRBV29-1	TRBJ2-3	CSVEGTGRPDTQYF
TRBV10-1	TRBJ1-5	CASSESRDNYSNQPQHF
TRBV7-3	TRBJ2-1	CASSLMASSYNEQFF
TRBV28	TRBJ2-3	CASSLGGLVGRTDTQYF
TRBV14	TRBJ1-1	CASSQVTGGRDTEAFF
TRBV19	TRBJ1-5	CASSGGIDQPQHF
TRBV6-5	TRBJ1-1	CASSYSRTGGNTEAFF
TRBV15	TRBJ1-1	CATSRDLGQGASEAFF
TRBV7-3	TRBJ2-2	CASSLVGTANTGELFF
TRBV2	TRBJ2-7	CASSDPLSKWHYEQYF